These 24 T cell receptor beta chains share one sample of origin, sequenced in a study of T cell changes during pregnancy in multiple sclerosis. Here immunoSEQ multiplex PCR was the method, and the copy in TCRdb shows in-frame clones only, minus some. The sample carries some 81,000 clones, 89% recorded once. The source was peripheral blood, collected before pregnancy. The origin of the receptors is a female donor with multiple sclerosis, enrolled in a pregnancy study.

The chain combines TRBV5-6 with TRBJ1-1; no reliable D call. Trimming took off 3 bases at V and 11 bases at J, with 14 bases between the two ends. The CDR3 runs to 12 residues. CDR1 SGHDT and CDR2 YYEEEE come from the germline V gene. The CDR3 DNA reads TGTGCCAGCAGCTCCGTTGTGGGAGACGCTTTCTTT. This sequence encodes CASSSVVGDAFF.

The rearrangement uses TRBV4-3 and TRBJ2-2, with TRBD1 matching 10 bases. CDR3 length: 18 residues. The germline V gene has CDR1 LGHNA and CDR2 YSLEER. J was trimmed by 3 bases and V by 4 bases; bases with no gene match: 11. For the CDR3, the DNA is TGCGCCAGCAGCCGACAGAGACCGGGACAGGGGTACACCGGGGAGCTGTTTTTT. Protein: CASSRQRPGQGYTGELFF.

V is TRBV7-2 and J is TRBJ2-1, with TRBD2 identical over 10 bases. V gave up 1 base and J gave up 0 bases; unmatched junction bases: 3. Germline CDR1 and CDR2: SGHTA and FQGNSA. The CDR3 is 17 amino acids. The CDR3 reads CASSLVTSGVSYNEQFF. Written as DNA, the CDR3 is TGTGCCAGCAGCTTAGTCACTAGCGGGGTCTCCTACAATGAGCAGTTCTTC.

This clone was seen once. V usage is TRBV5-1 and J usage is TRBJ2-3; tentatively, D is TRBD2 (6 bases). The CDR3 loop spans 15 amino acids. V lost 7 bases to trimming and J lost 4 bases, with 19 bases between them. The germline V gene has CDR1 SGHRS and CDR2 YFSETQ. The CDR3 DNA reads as TGCGCCAGCTTCCCCGGGGACTTAAAACCAGATACGCAGTATTTT. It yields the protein CASFPGDLKPDTQYF. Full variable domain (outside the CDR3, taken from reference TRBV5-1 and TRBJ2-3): KAGVTQTPRYLIKTRGQQVTLSCSPISGHRSVSWYQQTPGQGLQFLFEYFSETQRNKGNFPGRFSGRQFSNSRSEMNVSTLELGDSALYLCASFPGDLKPDTQYFGPGTRLTVL.

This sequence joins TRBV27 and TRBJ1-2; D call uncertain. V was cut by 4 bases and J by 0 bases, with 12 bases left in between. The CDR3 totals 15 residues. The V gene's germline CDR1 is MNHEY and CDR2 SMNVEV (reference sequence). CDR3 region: CASSSRVIANYGYTF. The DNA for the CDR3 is TGTGCCAGCAGTTCGAGGGTGATTGCTAACTATGGCTACACCTTC.

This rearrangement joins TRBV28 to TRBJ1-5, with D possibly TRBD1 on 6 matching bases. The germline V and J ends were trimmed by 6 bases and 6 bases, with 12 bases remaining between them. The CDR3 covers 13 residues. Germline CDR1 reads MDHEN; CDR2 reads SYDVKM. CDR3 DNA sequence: TGTGCCAGCAGGGGAAGGGGGACTCAGCCCCAGCATTTT. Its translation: CASRGRGTQPQHF.

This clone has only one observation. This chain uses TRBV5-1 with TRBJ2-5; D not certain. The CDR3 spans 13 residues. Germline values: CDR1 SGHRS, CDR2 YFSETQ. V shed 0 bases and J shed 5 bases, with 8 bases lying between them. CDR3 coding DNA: TGCGCCAGCAGCTTGGGTCAGTTGGAGACCCAGTACTTC. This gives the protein CASSLGQLETQYF.

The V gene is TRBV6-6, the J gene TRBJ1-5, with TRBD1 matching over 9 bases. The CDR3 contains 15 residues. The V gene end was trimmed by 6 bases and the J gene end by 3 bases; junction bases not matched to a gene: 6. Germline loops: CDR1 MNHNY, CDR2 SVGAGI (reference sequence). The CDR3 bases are TGTGCCAGCAGACCGACAGGGGGTTCCAATCAGCCCCAGCATTTT. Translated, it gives CASRPTGGSNQPQHF.

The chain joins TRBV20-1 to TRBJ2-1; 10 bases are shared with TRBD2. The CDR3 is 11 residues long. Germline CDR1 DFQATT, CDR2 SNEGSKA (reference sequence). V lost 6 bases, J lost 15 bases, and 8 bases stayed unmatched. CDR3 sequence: CSARNRLAGFF. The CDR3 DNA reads TGCAGTGCCAGAAATCGACTAGCGGGGTTCTTC.

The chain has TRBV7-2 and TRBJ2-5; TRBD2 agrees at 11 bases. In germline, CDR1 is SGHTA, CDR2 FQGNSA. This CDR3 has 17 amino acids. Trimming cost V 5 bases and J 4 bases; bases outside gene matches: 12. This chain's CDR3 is CASSHDLAGGRRETQYF. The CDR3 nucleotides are TGTGCCAGCAGCCACGACTTAGCGGGGGGGCGGAGAGAGACCCAGTACTTC.

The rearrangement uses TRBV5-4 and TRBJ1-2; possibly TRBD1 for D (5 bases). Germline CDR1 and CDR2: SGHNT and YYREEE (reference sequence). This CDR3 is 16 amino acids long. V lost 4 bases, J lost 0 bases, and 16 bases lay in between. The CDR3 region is CASSRPGAPANYGYTF. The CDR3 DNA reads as TGTGCCAGCAGCCGCCCTGGGGCGCCCGCTAACTATGGCTACACCTTC.

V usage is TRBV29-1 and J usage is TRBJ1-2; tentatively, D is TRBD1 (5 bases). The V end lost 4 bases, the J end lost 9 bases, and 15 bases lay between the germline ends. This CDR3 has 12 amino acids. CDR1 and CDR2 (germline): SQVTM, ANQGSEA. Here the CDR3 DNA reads TGCAGCGTTGCCGGGGGAGGGTCTCGCTACACCTTC. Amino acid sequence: CSVAGGGSRYTF.

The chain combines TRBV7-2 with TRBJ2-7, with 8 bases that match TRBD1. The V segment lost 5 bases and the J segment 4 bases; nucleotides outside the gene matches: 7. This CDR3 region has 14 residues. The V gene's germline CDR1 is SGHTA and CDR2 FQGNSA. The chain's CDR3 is CASSAGGRVYEQYF. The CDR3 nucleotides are TGTGCCAGCAGCGCAGGGGGCCGTGTATACGAGCAGTACTTC.

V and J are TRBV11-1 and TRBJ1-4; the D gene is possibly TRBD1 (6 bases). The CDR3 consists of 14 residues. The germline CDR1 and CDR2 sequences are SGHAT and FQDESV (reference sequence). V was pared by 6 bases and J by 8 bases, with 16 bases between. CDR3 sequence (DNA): TGTGCCAGCAGGCCCAGGGGATTAGAGGAAAAACTGTTTTTT. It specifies CASRPRGLEEKLFF.

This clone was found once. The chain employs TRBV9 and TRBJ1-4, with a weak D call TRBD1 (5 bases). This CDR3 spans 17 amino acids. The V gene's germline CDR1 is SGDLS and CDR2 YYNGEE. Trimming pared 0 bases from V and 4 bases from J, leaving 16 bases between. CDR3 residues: CASSVESGVLNNEKLFF. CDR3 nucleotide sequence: TGTGCCAGCAGCGTAGAATCGGGGGTCCTTAATAATGAAAAACTGTTTTTT.

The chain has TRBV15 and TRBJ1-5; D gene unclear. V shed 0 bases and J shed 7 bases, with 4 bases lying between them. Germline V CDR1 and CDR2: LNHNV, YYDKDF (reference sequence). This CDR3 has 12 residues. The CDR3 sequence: CATSREAQPQHF. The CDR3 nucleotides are TGTGCCACCAGCAGAGAGGCACAGCCCCAGCATTTT. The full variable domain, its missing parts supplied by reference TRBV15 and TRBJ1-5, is DAMVIQNPRYQVTQFGKPVTLSCSQTLNHNVMYWYQQKSSQAPKLLFHYYDKDFNNEADTPDNFQSRRPNTSFCFLDIRSPGLGDTAMYLCATSREAQPQHFGDGTRLSIL.

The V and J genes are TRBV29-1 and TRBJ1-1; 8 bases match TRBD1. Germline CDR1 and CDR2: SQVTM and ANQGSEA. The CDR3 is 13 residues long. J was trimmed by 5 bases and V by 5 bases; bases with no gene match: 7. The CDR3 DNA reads TGCAGCGTTCGTATGACAGGGGTGACTGAAGCTTTCTTT. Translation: CSVRMTGVTEAFF.

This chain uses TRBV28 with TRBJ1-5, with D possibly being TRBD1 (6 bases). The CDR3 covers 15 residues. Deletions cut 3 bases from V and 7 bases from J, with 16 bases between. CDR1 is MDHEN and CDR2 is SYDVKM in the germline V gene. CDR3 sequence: CASSFSLSGVQPQHF. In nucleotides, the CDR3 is TGTGCCAGCAGTTTTTCTCTGTCAGGGGTACAGCCCCAGCATTTT.

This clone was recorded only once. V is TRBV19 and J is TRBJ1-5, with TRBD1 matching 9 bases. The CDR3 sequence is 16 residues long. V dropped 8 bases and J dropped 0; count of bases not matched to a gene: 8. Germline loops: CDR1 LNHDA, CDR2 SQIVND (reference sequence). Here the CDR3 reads CASGTGRRFSNQPQHF. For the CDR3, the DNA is TGTGCCAGTGGGACAGGGAGGCGATTTAGCAATCAGCCCCAGCATTTT.

The CDR3 sequence: CAISGWGRDYGYTF. The DNA for the CDR3 is TGTGCCATCAGTGGGTGGGGGCGCGACTATGGCTACACCTTC. The V gene is TRBV10-3, the J gene TRBJ1-2; D might be TRBD1 (6 bases). CDR3 size: 14 residues. Germline CDR1 and CDR2: ENHRY and SYGVKD. The V gene lost 4 bases and the J gene lost 3 bases, with 12 bases spanning the gap.

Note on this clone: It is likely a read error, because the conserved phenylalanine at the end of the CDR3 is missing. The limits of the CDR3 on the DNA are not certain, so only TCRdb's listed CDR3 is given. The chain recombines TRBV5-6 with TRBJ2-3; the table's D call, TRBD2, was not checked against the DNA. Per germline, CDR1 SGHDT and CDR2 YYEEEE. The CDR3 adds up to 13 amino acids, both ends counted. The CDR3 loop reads CASSLQGGDETKI.

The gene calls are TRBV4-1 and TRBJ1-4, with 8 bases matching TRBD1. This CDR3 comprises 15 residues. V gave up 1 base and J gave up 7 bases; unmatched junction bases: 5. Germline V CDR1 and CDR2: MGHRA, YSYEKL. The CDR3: CASSQVGTGGEKLFF. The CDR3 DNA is TGCGCCAGCAGCCAAGTAGGAACAGGGGGTGAAAAACTGTTTTTT.

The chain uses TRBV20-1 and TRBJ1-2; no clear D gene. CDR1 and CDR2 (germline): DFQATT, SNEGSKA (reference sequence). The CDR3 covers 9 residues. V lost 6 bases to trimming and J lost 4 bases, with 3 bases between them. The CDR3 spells CSALYGYTF. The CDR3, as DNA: TGCAGTGCCCTCTATGGCTACACCTTC.

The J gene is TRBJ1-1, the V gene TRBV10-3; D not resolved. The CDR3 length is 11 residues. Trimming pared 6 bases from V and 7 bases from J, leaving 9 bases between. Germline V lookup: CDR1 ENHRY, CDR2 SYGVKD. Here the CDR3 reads CAIRIEGEAFF. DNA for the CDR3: TGTGCCATCAGGATTGAGGGTGAAGCTTTCTTT.